A selection of T cell receptor beta chains follows, all from one sample in a study of shared clonotypes between healthy human individuals. Using immunoSEQ multiplex PCR, the repertoire was profiled, and TCRdb retains in-frame clones only, with some absent. The sample yields 950,000 to 1,100,000 clones, 75% to 80% seen once. The sample consisted of memory CD4+ T cells from PBMCs. These receptors were taken from a man in his late teens or twenties in good health. Some clones in this sample may be carry-over from other donors' samples. Both conserved end residues are part of each CDR3. The order of the fields is V gene, clone size, J gene, D gene, CDR3 protein, CDR3 DNA. D genes are given only for firm matches. The listing skips clone size in some rows; elsewhere it reads once, few, many or a size class.

v_call: TRBV6-5
clone_size: once
j_call: TRBJ1-3
d_call: NA
cdr3_aa: CASSYYPSSMGNTIYF
cdr3_nt: TGTGCCAGCAGTTACTACCCAAGCAGTATGGGAAACACCATATATTTT

v_call: TRBV20-1
clone_size: NA
j_call: TRBJ2-7
d_call: NA
cdr3_aa: CSPWGNYEQYF
cdr3_nt: TGCAGTCCCTGGGGGAACTACGAGCAGTACTTC

v_call: TRBV19
clone_size: few
j_call: TRBJ1-2
d_call: TRBD1
cdr3_aa: CASRRPGQGTYGYTF
cdr3_nt: TGTGCCAGTAGGCGACCGGGACAGGGGACCTATGGCTACACCTTC

v_call: TRBV5-1
clone_size: NA
j_call: TRBJ1-5
d_call: TRBD1
cdr3_aa: CASSATGGGYQPQHF
cdr3_nt: TGTGCCAGCAGCGCCACAGGGGGCGGGTATCAGCCCCAGCATTTT

v_call: TRBV30
clone_size: NA
j_call: TRBJ2-7
d_call: NA
cdr3_aa: CAWSAWGLYEQYF
cdr3_nt: TGTGCCTGGAGTGCTTGGGGGCTCTACGAGCAGTACTTC

v_call: TRBV28
clone_size: NA
j_call: TRBJ2-7
d_call: NA
cdr3_aa: CASSFPGPTNSYEQYF
cdr3_nt: TGTGCCAGCAGTTTCCCCGGACCGACGAACTCCTACGAGCAGTACTTC

v_call: TRBV5-1
clone_size: NA
j_call: TRBJ1-2
d_call: NA
cdr3_aa: CASSLFRGEVRGYTF
cdr3_nt: TGCGCCAGCAGCTTGTTCAGGGGTGAAGTCCGTGGCTACACCTTC

v_call: TRBV18
clone_size: NA
j_call: TRBJ1-1
d_call: NA
cdr3_aa: CASSPSQGSTEAFF
cdr3_nt: TGTGCCAGCTCACCATCTCAAGGATCTACTGAAGCTTTCTTT

v_call: TRBV27
clone_size: few
j_call: TRBJ1-2
d_call: NA
cdr3_aa: CASRDSGAGTYYGYTF
cdr3_nt: TGTGCCAGCAGAGATAGCGGGGCCGGAACCTACTATGGCTACACCTTC

v_call: TRBV5-6
clone_size: NA
j_call: TRBJ2-1
d_call: NA
cdr3_aa: CASSRRGSYNEQFF
cdr3_nt: TGTGCCAGCTCCCGTAGGGGGTCCTACAATGAGCAGTTCTTC

v_call: TRBV29-1
clone_size: NA
j_call: TRBJ2-7
d_call: TRBD2
cdr3_aa: CSVETSGDEQYF
cdr3_nt: TGCAGCGTTGAAACTAGCGGTGACGAGCAGTACTTC

v_call: TRBV19
clone_size: NA
j_call: TRBJ2-5
d_call: NA
cdr3_aa: CASSYLGAGRETQYF
cdr3_nt: TGTGCCAGTAGTTATTTGGGGGCAGGGAGAGAGACCCAGTACTTC